This T cell receptor beta chain stems from a study of T cells after yellow fever vaccination. Study background: Researchers used SMART-Seq v4 Ultra Low Input to prepare fractions that had low cell numbers. Points from the study as a whole: Contaminating bulk clonotypes could be abundant in FACS-sorted repertoires. Detected again after the booster were most primary-vaccination clones, at about 96% CD4 and 80% to 90% CD8.

Germline values: CDR1 SGHVS, CDR2 FNYEAQ. J gave up 5 bases and V 6 bases, and 12 bases lay outside the gene matches. This CDR3 region has 15 residues. A 5'RACE template-switching step, the method used to make TCR cDNA, added a universal primer site and UMIs. A single record per CDR3 protein comes from TCRdb applying MiXCR to the 5' RACE reads. The sample lists around 300,000 distinct CDR3 sequences, over 10% seen once, with 0.4% to 0.55% in the top ten. On this clonotype: Its antigen remains unknown.

The receptor was isolated from a man aged 25-45 years who received the YFV17D yellow fever vaccine. The sequenced sample was CD4+ T cells sorted from PBMCs, obtained 45 days after the yellow fever booster vaccination. The rearrangement uses TRBV7-6 and TRBJ2-5; TRBD2 agrees at 7 bases. The CDR3 reads CASRVSSGARETQYF. The CDR3 coding sequence is TGTGCCAGCAGGGTCTCGAGCGGGGCGCGGGAGACCCAGTACTTC.